This paragraph reports one T cell receptor beta chain. Its matching antigen is unknown. These data come from a study of T cell responses to AZD1222 COVID-19 vaccine. The assay was immunoSEQ multiplex PCR, and TCRdb's table has in-frame clones only and misses some. The data show roughly 45,000 clones, roughly 88% seen once. Germline CDR1 and CDR2: GTSNPN and SVGIG (reference sequence). V lost 0 bases and J 0 bases, leaving 9 bases between the germline ends. The CDR3 covers 15 residues. Study conclusions and caveats: Donor demographics were predominantly white British with a female majority; clonal diversity may be underestimated. Unmutated regions of variants are reportedly targeted by nearly half of spike-specific TCRs. All repertoire sampling was performed exclusively after the peak T cell response. Once two AZD1222 doses were given, Spike-specific TCR breadth and depth went up.

This chain joins TRBV30 and TRBJ1-3, with D tentatively TRBD1 (6 bases). Sequenced material: peripheral blood, taken 28 days after the second AZD1222 dose. The receptor was isolated from an adult who received the AZD1222 COVID-19 vaccine. In DNA form, the CDR3 reads TGTGCCTGGAGTGTGCAAGGGGGCTCTGGAAACACCATATATTTT. It translates to CAWSVQGGSGNTIYF.